Presented here are 13 T cell receptor beta chains from one specimen sequenced in a study of blood T cell repertoires in COVID-19. Repertoires were generated with immunoSEQ multiplex PCR, while TCRdb's copy carries only in-frame clones and drops some. The sample has 150,000 to 200,000 clones; 76% are singletons. Material for sequencing was PBMCs or T cells enriched from blood (not recorded which). Every receptor here comes from a woman between 45 and 65 years old with acute COVID-19.

The chain links TRBV7-2 to TRBJ2-5, with D possibly TRBD2 on 6 matching bases. CDR1 is SGHTA and CDR2 is FQGNSA in the germline V gene. This CDR3 comprises 13 residues. Trimming cost V 8 bases and J 5 bases, with 15 bases left between them. Here the CDR3 DNA reads TGTGCCAGCTTCGGAGGGGTCGGGGAGACCCAGTACTTC. Its translation is CASFGGVGETQYF.

In its sample, this clone was seen once. V and J are TRBV7-2 and TRBJ1-2, with D possibly being TRBD1 (6 bases). V gave up 4 bases and J gave up 3 bases, with 9 bases separating them. Germline loops: CDR1 SGHTA, CDR2 FQGNSA. The CDR3 runs to 13 residues. CDR3 sequence: CASSWDTDYGYTF. The CDR3 coding sequence is TGTGCCAGCAGCTGGGACACAGACTATGGCTACACCTTC.

The J gene is TRBJ1-5, the V gene TRBV6-5; D may be TRBD1 (6 bases). Germline V gives CDR1 MNHEY, CDR2 SVGAGI. Trimming pared 6 bases from V and 3 bases from J, leaving 12 bases between. The CDR3 runs 14 residues. The CDR3, as DNA: TGTGCCAGCAGCATGGACAGAGCCAATCAGCCCCAGCATTTT. Amino acids: CASSMDRANQPQHF.

The chain joins TRBV27 to TRBJ1-2; TRBD1 matches at 7 bases. Germline V lookup: CDR1 MNHEY, CDR2 SMNVEV (reference sequence). With V trimmed by 5 bases and J by 4 bases, 7 bases remained unmatched. The CDR3 is 14 amino acids. In nucleotides, the CDR3 is TGTGCCAGCAGTCCCGGACAGGATATCTATGGCTACACCTTC. As protein: CASSPGQDIYGYTF.

V and J are TRBV5-6 and TRBJ2-3, with TRBD2 matching over 9 bases. This CDR3 comprises 16 residues. Germline V CDR1 and CDR2: SGHDT, YYEEEE. The V segment lost 0 bases and the J segment 2 bases; nucleotides outside the gene matches: 4. Here the CDR3 reads CASSLELAGHTDTQYF. The CDR3 DNA follows: TGTGCCAGCAGCTTGGAACTAGCGGGCCACACAGATACGCAGTATTTT.

This chain uses TRBV9 with TRBJ1-1; 9 bases line up with TRBD1. The CDR3 totals 16 residues. After removal of 4 bases from V and 3 bases from J, the junction contained 10 bases not matched to a gene. Germline loops: CDR1 SGDLS, CDR2 YYNGEE. This CDR3 is CASSSSRTGVDTEAFF. CDR3 coding DNA: TGTGCCAGCAGCTCAAGCCGGACAGGGGTGGACACTGAAGCTTTCTTT.

The chain employs TRBV5-4 and TRBJ2-6; 10 nucleotides agree with TRBD2. CDR1 is SGHNT, CDR2 YYREEE, per germline (reference sequence). After removal of 9 bases from V and 2 bases from J, the junction contained 8 bases not matched to a gene. This CDR3 spans 16 amino acids. The CDR3 reads CATTRAGGTGANVLTF. In nucleotides, the CDR3 is TGTGCCACCACTCGAGCGGGGGGGACTGGGGCCAACGTCCTGACTTTC.

The rearrangement links TRBV6-6 to TRBJ2-7; TRBD1 matches at 7 bases. Trimming cost V 5 bases and J 4 bases; bases outside gene matches: 2. Germline-derived CDR1 and CDR2 are MNHNY and SVGAGI (reference sequence). The CDR3 is made up of 12 amino acids. CDR3 residues: CASSRQGYEQYV. DNA of the CDR3: TGTGCCAGCAGTAGACAGGGTTACGAGCAGTACGTC.

The chain links TRBV6-5 to TRBJ2-7, with TRBD1 identical over 10 bases. The germline gives CDR1 MNHEY, CDR2 SVGAGI. The CDR3 is 14 amino acids. The V segment lost 7 bases and the J segment 4 bases; nucleotides outside the gene matches: 7. The CDR3 loop reads CASIRTGGGYEQYV. DNA for the CDR3: TGTGCCAGCATACGGACAGGGGGGGGGTACGAGCAGTACGTC.

The chain couples TRBV7-2 to TRBJ2-7, with TRBD1 identical over 7 bases. The germline V gene encodes CDR1 SGHTA and CDR2 FQGNSA. This CDR3 has 15 residues. The V gene end was trimmed by 1 base and the J gene end by 3 bases; junction bases not matched to a gene: 6. As DNA, the CDR3 is TGTGCCAGCAGCTTAGAAGGGGGACAGCACTACGAGCAGTACGTC. Amino acid sequence: CASSLEGGQHYEQYV.

In this sample, this clone turned up a few times. The gene calls are TRBV7-2 and TRBJ1-6, with 8 bases matching TRBD1. This CDR3 spans 16 amino acids. Germline V gene data show CDR1 as SGHTA and CDR2 as FQGNSA. Germline trimming cut 2 bases from V and 4 bases from J; bases unmatched to any gene: 4. CDR3 protein: CASSLQGQGYNSPLHF. In DNA, the CDR3 is TGTGCCAGCAGCTTACAAGGACAGGGATATAATTCACCCCTCCACTTT.

This chain connects TRBV27 to TRBJ2-2; 14 nucleotides agree with TRBD2. The CDR3 sequence is 18 residues long. The J segment lost 5 bases and the V segment lost 4 bases, leaving 9 bases of the junction unmatched. Germline V CDR1 and CDR2: MNHEY, SMNVEV (reference sequence). DNA of the CDR3: TGTGCCAGCAGTTCCCGGACTAGCGGGGGGCCAGGGACCGGGGAGCTGTTTTTT. This translates into CASSSRTSGGPGTGELFF.

The V call is TRBV28, the J call TRBJ2-5; TRBD1 matches at 7 bases. CDR3 size: 14 residues. V gave up 5 bases and J gave up 7 bases; unmatched junction bases: 10. Germline values: CDR1 MDHEN, CDR2 SYDVKM. CDR3 bases: TGTGCCAGCAGTCCCAAGGGGGCGCAGGGGACCCAGTACTTC. This codes for CASSPKGAQGTQYF.